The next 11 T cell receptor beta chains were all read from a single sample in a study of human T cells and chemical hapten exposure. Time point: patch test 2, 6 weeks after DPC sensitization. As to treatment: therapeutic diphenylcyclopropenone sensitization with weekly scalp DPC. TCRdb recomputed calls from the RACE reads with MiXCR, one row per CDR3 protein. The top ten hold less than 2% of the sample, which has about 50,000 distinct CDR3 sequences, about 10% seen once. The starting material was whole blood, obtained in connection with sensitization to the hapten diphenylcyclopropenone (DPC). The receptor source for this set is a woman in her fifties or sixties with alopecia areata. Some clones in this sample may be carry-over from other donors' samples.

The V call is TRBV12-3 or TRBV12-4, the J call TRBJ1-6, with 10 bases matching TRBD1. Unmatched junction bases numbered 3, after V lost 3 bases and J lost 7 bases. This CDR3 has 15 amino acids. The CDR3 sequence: CASSLTGGENSPLHF. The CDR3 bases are TGTGCCAGCAGTTTGACAGGGGGCGAGAATTCACCCCTCCACTTT.

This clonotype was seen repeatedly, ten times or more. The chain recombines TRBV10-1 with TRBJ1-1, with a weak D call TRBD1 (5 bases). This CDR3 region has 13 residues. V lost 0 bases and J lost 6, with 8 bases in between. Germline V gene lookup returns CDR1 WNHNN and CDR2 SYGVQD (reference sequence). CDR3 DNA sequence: TGCGCCAGCAGTGAGTCAGGGGTCCCTGAAGCTTTCTTT. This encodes CASSESGVPEAFF.

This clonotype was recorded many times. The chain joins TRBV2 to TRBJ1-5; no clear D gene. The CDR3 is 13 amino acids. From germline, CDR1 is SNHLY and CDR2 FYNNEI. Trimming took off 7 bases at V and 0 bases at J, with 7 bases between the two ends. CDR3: CASTADSNQPQHF. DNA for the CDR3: TGTGCCAGCACCGCAGATAGCAATCAGCCCCAGCATTTT.

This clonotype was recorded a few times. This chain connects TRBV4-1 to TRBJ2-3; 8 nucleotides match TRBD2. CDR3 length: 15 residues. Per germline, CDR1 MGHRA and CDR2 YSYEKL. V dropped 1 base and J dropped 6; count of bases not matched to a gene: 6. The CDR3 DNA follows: TGCGCCAGCAGCCAAGTAGCGGGGCTCCATGATACGCAGTATTTT. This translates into CASSQVAGLHDTQYF.

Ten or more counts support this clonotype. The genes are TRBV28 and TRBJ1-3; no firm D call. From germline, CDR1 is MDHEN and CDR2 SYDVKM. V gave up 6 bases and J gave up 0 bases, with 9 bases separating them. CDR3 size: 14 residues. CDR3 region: CASSLTHSGNTIYF. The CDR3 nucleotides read TGTGCCAGCAGCCTAACTCACTCTGGAAACACCATATATTTT. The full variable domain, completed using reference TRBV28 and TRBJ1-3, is DVKVTQSSRYLVKRTGEKVFLECVQDMDHENMFWYRQDPGLGLRLIYFSYDVKMKEKGDIPEGYSVSREKKERFSLILESASTNQTSMYLCASSLTHSGNTIYFGEGSWLTVV.

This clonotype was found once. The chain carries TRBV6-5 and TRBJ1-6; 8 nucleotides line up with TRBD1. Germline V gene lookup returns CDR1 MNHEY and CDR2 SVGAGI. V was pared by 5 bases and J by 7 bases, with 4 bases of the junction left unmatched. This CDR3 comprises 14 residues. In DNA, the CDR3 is TGTGCCAGCAGTAACTACAGGGGGAATTCACCCCTCCACTTT. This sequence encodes CASSNYRGNSPLHF.

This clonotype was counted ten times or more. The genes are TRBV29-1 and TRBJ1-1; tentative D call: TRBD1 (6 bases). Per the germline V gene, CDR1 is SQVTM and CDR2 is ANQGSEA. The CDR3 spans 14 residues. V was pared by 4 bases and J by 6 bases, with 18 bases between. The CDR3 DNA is TGCAGCGTTGCCCCCCCACAACAGGGCTCTGAAGCTTTCTTT. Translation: CSVAPPQQGSEAFF.

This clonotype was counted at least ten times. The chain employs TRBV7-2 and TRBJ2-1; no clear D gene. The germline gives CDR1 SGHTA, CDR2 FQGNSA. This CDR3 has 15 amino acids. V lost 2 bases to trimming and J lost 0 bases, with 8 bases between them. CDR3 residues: CASSLNGYSYNEQFF. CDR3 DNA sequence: TGTGCCAGCAGCTTAAATGGATACTCCTACAATGAGCAGTTCTTC.

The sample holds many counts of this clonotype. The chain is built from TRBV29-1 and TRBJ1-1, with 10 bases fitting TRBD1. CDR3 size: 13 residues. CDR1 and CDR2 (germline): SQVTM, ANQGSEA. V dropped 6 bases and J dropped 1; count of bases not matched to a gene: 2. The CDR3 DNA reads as TGCAGCGTATGGACAGGGGGGAACACTGAAGCTTTCTTT. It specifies CSVWTGGNTEAFF. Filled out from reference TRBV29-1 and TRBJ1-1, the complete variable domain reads SAVISQKPSRDICQRGTSLTIQCQVDSQVTMMFWYRQQPGQSLTLIATANQGSEATYESGFVIDKFPISRPNLTFSTLTVSNMSPEDSSIYLCSVWTGGNTEAFFGQGTRLTVV.

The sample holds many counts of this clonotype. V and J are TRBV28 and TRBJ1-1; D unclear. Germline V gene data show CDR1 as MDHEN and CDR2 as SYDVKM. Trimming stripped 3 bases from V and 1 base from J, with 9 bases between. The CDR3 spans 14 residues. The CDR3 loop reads CASSLISRNTEAFF. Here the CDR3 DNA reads TGTGCCAGCAGTTTGATCAGCCGGAACACTGAAGCTTTCTTT.

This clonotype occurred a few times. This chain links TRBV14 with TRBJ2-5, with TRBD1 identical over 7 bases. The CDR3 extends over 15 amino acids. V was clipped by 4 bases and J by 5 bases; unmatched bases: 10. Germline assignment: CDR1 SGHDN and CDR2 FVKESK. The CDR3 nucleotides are TGTGCCAGCAGCCCGGAAACAGGGGCCGGTGAGACCCAGTACTTC. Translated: CASSPETGAGETQYF. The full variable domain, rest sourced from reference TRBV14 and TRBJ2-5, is EAGVTQFPSHSVIEKGQTVTLRCDPISGHDNLYWYRRVMGKEIKFLLHFVKESKQDESGMPNNRFLAERTGGTYSTLKVQPAELEDSGVYFCASSPETGAGETQYFGPGTRLLVL.